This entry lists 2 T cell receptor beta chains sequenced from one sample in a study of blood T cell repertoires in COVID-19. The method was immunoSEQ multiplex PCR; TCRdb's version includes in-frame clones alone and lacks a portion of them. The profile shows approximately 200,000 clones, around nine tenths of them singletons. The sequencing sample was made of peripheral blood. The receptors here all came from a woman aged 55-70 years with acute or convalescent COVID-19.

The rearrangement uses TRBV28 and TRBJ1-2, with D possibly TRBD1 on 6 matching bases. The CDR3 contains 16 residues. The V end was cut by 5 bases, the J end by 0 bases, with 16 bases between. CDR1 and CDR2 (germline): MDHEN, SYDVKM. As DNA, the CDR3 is TGTGCCAGCAGTGACTCACAGGGAAGAGCTAACTATGGCTACACCTTC. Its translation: CASSDSQGRANYGYTF.

The CDR3 reads CASSRNGGNYNEQFF. The CDR3 DNA reads TGTGCCAGCAGCCGTAACGGGGGGAATTACAATGAGCAGTTCTTC. V gene TRBV5-6 combines with J gene TRBJ2-1, with 7 bases aligning to TRBD2. The germline V gene encodes CDR1 SGHDT and CDR2 YYEEEE. The CDR3 has 15 amino acids. Trimming cost V 4 bases and J 4 bases; bases outside gene matches: 8.